The 21 T cell receptor beta chains given below trace back to one sample, sequenced in a study of control samples from healthy donors and cancer patients. Profiled with immunoSEQ multiplex PCR; TCRdb holds only in-frame clones, not every one. Seen here are approximately 84,000 clones, 91% observed once, and the top ten hold more than 15%. The sample taken for sequencing was blood. The receptors come from a man aged 25-45 years in good health.

The count of this clone is one. This rearrangement joins TRBV2 to TRBJ2-7; TRBD2 matches at 7 bases. Germline loops: CDR1 SNHLY, CDR2 FYNNEI. J gave up 2 bases and V 10 bases, and 8 bases lay outside the gene matches. The CDR3 length is 13 residues. The CDR3 reads CAKSSSGPYEQYF. In DNA, the CDR3 is TGTGCCAAGTCCTCTAGCGGTCCCTACGAGCAGTACTTC.

The chain is built from TRBV11-2 and TRBJ2-1, with D unresolved. V lost 1 base and J 0 bases, leaving 13 bases between the germline ends. Germline CDR1 reads SGHAT; CDR2 reads FQNNGV. The CDR3 spans 17 residues. CDR3: CASSLGVTRSSYNEQFF. The CDR3 DNA reads as TGTGCCAGCAGCTTAGGCGTCACTCGTAGCTCCTACAATGAGCAGTTCTTC.

The CDR3 nucleotides are TGTGCCAGCAGGGGACAGGGGTCCTATGGCTACACCTTC. It is translated as CASRGQGSYGYTF. The chain employs TRBV12-3 or TRBV12-4 and TRBJ1-2; 10 bases agree with TRBD1. The length of the CDR3 is 13 residues. V lost 6 bases, J lost 4 bases, and 2 bases stayed unmatched.

CDR3 residues: CASNGGTPYEQYF. The CDR3 DNA sequence: TGTGCCAGCAATGGGGGGACCCCCTACGAGCAGTACTTC. The rearrangement uses TRBV28 and TRBJ2-7; possible D gene TRBD2, 6 bases. The V gene's germline CDR1 is MDHEN and CDR2 SYDVKM. This CDR3 has 13 residues. V dropped 7 bases and J dropped 2 bases, with 12 bases sitting between them. The full variable domain, its missing parts supplied by reference TRBV28 and TRBJ2-7, is DVKVTQSSRYLVKRTGEKVFLECVQDMDHENMFWYRQDPGLGLRLIYFSYDVKMKEKGDIPEGYSVSREKKERFSLILESASTNQTSMYLCASNGGTPYEQYFGPGTRLTVT.

V usage is TRBV24-1 and J usage is TRBJ2-2; tentatively, D is TRBD1 (6 bases). Trimming stripped 8 bases from V and 2 bases from J, with 11 bases between. Germline-derived CDR1 and CDR2 are KGHDR and SFDVKD. The CDR3 extends over 14 amino acids. CDR3: CATTDGGNTGELFF. The CDR3 DNA is TGTGCCACCACCGATGGGGGCAACACCGGGGAGCTGTTTTTT.

This chain joins TRBV30 and TRBJ1-4; D is unresolved. Trimming left V 1 base short and J 3 bases short, with 12 bases between. Germline-derived CDR1 and CDR2 are GTSNPN and SVGIG (reference sequence). The CDR3 covers 15 residues. CDR3: CAWSGYRGSNEKLFF. Written as DNA, the CDR3 is TGTGCCTGGAGTGGATACAGAGGCTCTAATGAAAAACTGTTTTTT.

V gene TRBV7-2 combines with J gene TRBJ2-5, with D uncertain. From germline, CDR1 is SGHTA and CDR2 FQGNSA. The CDR3 has 14 amino acids. V dropped 2 bases and J dropped 1 base, with 8 bases sitting between them. The CDR3 nucleotides read TGTGCCAGCAGCTTACGAGGTTCCCAAGAGACCCAGTACTTC. Translating gives CASSLRGSQETQYF.

The V gene is TRBV5-1, the J gene TRBJ2-3; unclear D gene. The CDR3 contains 16 residues. V gave up 0 bases and J gave up 0 bases, with 11 bases separating them. Germline lookup yields CDR1 SGHRS and CDR2 YFSETQ. This chain's CDR3 is CASSLGWPESTDTQYF. The CDR3 region has the DNA TGCGCCAGCAGCTTGGGATGGCCGGAAAGCACAGATACGCAGTATTTT.

The sample holds one count of this clone. The chain employs TRBV7-3 and TRBJ2-3; 9 bases line up with TRBD2. Germline V lookup: CDR1 SGHTA, CDR2 FQGTGA. After removal of 5 bases from V and 2 bases from J, the junction contained 17 bases not matched to a gene. This CDR3 spans 19 amino acids. For the CDR3, the DNA is TGTGCCAGCAGCAACATCGCGGGAGGGCCTCGTAATGACACAGATACGCAGTATTTT. This gives the protein CASSNIAGGPRNDTDTQYF.

The CDR3, as DNA: TGTGCCAGCAGTGAAGCCAGGAGGGGCAATCAGCCCCAGCATTTT. Its protein product is CASSEARRGNQPQHF. This chain links TRBV2 with TRBJ1-5; D uncertain. Germline V gene lookup returns CDR1 SNHLY and CDR2 FYNNEI. Trimming removed 0 bases from V and 2 bases from J, with 8 bases in between. The CDR3 consists of 15 residues. The entire variable domain, with the rest obtained from reference TRBV2 and TRBJ1-5, is as follows: EPEVTQTPSHQVTQMGQEVILRCVPISNHLYFYWYRQILGQKVEFLVSFYNNEISEKSEIFDDQFSVERPDGSNFTLKIRSTKLEDSAMYFCASSEARRGNQPQHFGDGTRLSIL.

The chain combines TRBV5-5 with TRBJ1-1; D gene ambiguous. CDR1 is SGHKS, CDR2 YYEKEE, per germline (reference sequence). Trimming left V 0 bases short and J 2 bases short, with 5 bases between. The CDR3 runs 13 residues. DNA of the CDR3: TGTGCCAGCAGCTTGGCAGGAAACACTGAAGCTTTCTTT. As protein: CASSLAGNTEAFF.

The rearrangement uses TRBV19 and TRBJ1-2; 9 positions match TRBD1. CDR1 and CDR2 from the germline V gene are LNHDA and SQIVND (reference sequence). The CDR3 totals 16 residues. The junction had 12 bases not matched to a gene; V was cut back by 10 bases and J by 0 bases. In DNA, the CDR3 is TGTGCCACCTTCGGACAGGGGAGACTTACTAACTATGGCTACACCTTC. It translates to CATFGQGRLTNYGYTF.

The table lists this clone with a count of one. The chain combines TRBV6-5 with TRBJ2-3; 12 nucleotides align to TRBD2. Per germline, CDR1 MNHEY and CDR2 SVGAGI. V shed 0 bases, J shed 8 bases, and the junction held 6 bases outside the gene matches. The CDR3 has 16 residues. CDR3 nucleotide sequence: TGTGCCAGCAGTTACTCGACTAGCGGGGGTCACGCTACGCAGTATTTT. Translating gives CASSYSTSGGHATQYF.

The gene calls are TRBV9 and TRBJ2-3; TRBD1 aligns across 12 bases. The CDR3 contains 18 residues. V gave up 3 bases and J gave up 2 bases; unmatched junction bases: 10. Per the germline V gene, CDR1 is SGDLS and CDR2 is YYNGEE. CDR3 protein: CASSAGTGGNLHTDTQYF. CDR3 sequence (DNA): TGTGCCAGCAGCGCAGGGACAGGGGGCAACCTTCACACAGATACGCAGTATTTT.

The CDR3 is CASSETGASAYEQYF. The CDR3 bases are TGTGCCAGCAGTGAAACGGGAGCTTCAGCCTACGAGCAGTACTTC. V usage is TRBV6-1 and J usage is TRBJ2-7; D may be TRBD2 (6 bases). Between the trimmed V and J ends, which lost 2 bases and 2 bases, there was a span of 13 bases. Germline CDR1 reads MNHNS; CDR2 reads SASEGT. The CDR3 extends over 15 amino acids.

The V call is TRBV5-1, the J call TRBJ2-7; 7 bases match TRBD1. Germline CDR1 SGHRS, CDR2 YFSETQ. The CDR3 has 14 amino acids. The V gene end was trimmed by 4 bases and the J gene end by 2 bases; junction bases not matched to a gene: 6. Here the CDR3 DNA reads TGCGCCAGCAGCGTGGGACAGAAAACCTACGAGCAGTACTTC. Translating gives CASSVGQKTYEQYF.

This rearrangement joins TRBV20-1 to TRBJ2-1; tentatively, D is TRBD1 (5 bases). This CDR3 contains 11 residues. V lost 6 bases and J lost 3, with 6 bases in between. CDR1 DFQATT and CDR2 SNEGSKA come from the germline V gene (reference sequence). CDR3 sequence: CSARDYNEQFF. The DNA for the CDR3 is TGCAGTGCCAGGGACTACAATGAGCAGTTCTTC.

The chain recombines TRBV7-8 with TRBJ1-4; D ambiguous. This CDR3 has 16 amino acids. V was trimmed by 5 bases and J by 1 base, leaving 14 bases between them. Germline V CDR1 and CDR2: SGHVS, FQNEAQ. CDR3 amino acids: CASSPQPQITNEKLFF. CDR3 nucleotide sequence: TGTGCCAGCAGCCCCCAACCGCAGATAACTAATGAAAAACTGTTTTTT.

This clone was observed a single time. The chain's CDR3 is CASSLDRSYEQYF. CDR3 DNA: TGCGCCAGCAGCTTGGACAGGTCCTACGAGCAGTACTTC. The genes are TRBV5-1 and TRBJ2-7, with D possibly being TRBD1 (5 bases). Germline V gene sequence: CDR1 SGHRS, CDR2 YFSETQ. This CDR3 spans 13 amino acids. The V end was cut by 0 bases, the J end by 1 base, with 5 bases between.

V gene TRBV4-2 combines with J gene TRBJ1-2; D gene uncertain. The germline V gene encodes CDR1 LGHNA and CDR2 YNFKEQ. Trimming took 0 bases from V and 0 from J, leaving 11 bases between them. The CDR3 has 16 residues. CDR3 sequence: CASSQDPAATNYGYTF. For the CDR3, the DNA is TGTGCCAGCAGCCAAGATCCGGCCGCCACTAACTATGGCTACACCTTC.

This clone was counted once. This chain joins TRBV24-1 and TRBJ2-2, with a tentative D call TRBD1 (5 bases). Trimming removed 3 bases at V and 0 bases at J, with 7 bases between. In germline, CDR1 is KGHDR, CDR2 SFDVKD. CDR3 length: 15 residues. The CDR3 protein is CATSDRGTNTGELFF. CDR3 in DNA: TGTGCCACCAGTGATAGGGGTACGAACACCGGGGAGCTGTTTTTT.